The rows below give T cell receptor beta chains drawn from one sample of a study of blood T cell repertoires in COVID-19. This table comes from immunoSEQ multiplex PCR, and its TCRdb copy is limited to in-frame clones, with some not included. The data hold about 300,000 clones, with approximately 86% observed a single time. Sequencing input: peripheral blood. The receptor set was obtained from a man between 65 and 85 years old with acute or convalescent COVID-19. The CDR3 runs from the conserved cysteine through the conserved F or W. Each record gives: V gene, clone size, D gene, J gene, CDR3 DNA, CDR3 protein. A D gene is named only where the DNA matches it firmly. Part of the rows lack a size; the others show once, few, many or a class for expanded clones.

V: TRBV5-4; size: -; D: -; J: TRBJ2-1; DNA: TGTGCCAGCAGCCCAGTACGGCGGGTTGGTTATGAGCAGTTCTTC; CDR3: CASSPVRRVGYEQFF
V: TRBV13; size: once; D: -; J: TRBJ1-2; DNA: TGTGCCAGCAGCTTAGGAGTTAGCTATGGCTACACCTTC; CDR3: CASSLGVSYGYTF
V: TRBV19; size: -; D: TRBD2; J: TRBJ2-3; DNA: TGTGCCAGTAGTATCTCAGTGTGGGAGGGCCGCTCAATCCCAGATACGCAGTATTTT; CDR3: CASSISVWEGRSIPDTQYF
V: TRBV5-1; size: few; D: TRBD1; J: TRBJ2-1; DNA: TGCGCCAGCAGCTTGGCCCTGACAGGGGGCGTCGGCAATGAGCAGTTCTTC; CDR3: CASSLALTGGVGNEQFF
V: TRBV5-1; size: -; D: TRBD1; J: TRBJ2-7; DNA: TGCGCCAGCAGCTTTGGGACAGGGGTGAGCTCCTACGAGCAGTACTTC; CDR3: CASSFGTGVSSYEQYF
V: TRBV28; size: -; D: -; J: TRBJ1-4; DNA: TGTGCCAGCAGTGGGGTCCCAGGGGCTAATGAAAAACTGTTTTTT; CDR3: CASSGVPGANEKLFF
V: TRBV20-1; size: -; D: -; J: TRBJ2-7; DNA: TGCAGTGCGAAGTCGGAGGGCCTGCAGTACTTC; CDR3: CSAKSEGLQYF
V: TRBV9; size: -; D: TRBD1; J: TRBJ1-2; DNA: TGTGCCAGCAGCGGGGGACAGGGGGCGAGGTTTAACTATGGCTACACCTTC; CDR3: CASSGGQGARFNYGYTF
V: TRBV7-9; size: -; D: -; J: TRBJ2-3; DNA: TGTGCCAGCAGCTTAGGAACGGGGGACGGCACAGATACGCAGTATTTT; CDR3: CASSLGTGDGTDTQYF
V: TRBV29-1; size: -; D: -; J: TRBJ2-6; DNA: TGCAGCGGGGGACATCCCTCTGGGGCCAACGTCCTGACTTTC; CDR3: CSGGHPSGANVLTF
V: TRBV12-3/TRBV12-4; size: -; D: TRBD1; J: TRBJ1-2; DNA: TGTGCCAGCACCAAGGACAGGGCCTATGGCTACACCTTC; CDR3: CASTKDRAYGYTF
V: TRBV5-1; size: -; D: TRBD2; J: TRBJ2-3; DNA: TGCGCCAGCAGCTTAGCGGGAGTTGCAGATACGCAGTATTTT; CDR3: CASSLAGVADTQYF
V: TRBV24-1; size: -; D: -; J: TRBJ1-3; DNA: TGTGCCACCAGTGATTCGCGCGGGGGATCTGGAAACACCATATATTTT; CDR3: CATSDSRGGSGNTIYF
V: TRBV5-1; size: -; D: -; J: TRBJ1-1; DNA: TGCGCCAGCAGCTTCGGGGGGAGTGGAACTGAAGCTTTCTTT; CDR3: CASSFGGSGTEAFF
V: TRBV7-9; size: -; D: -; J: TRBJ2-6; DNA: TGTGCCAGCAGCTTAGGGAGGAGACTTCTGGCTGGGGCCAACGTCCTGACTTTC; CDR3: CASSLGRRLLAGANVLTF
V: TRBV5-4; size: -; D: -; J: TRBJ2-1; DNA: TGTGCCAGCAGCTTCGGGAGCTCCTACAATGAGCAGTTCTTC; CDR3: CASSFGSSYNEQFF
V: TRBV5-6; size: -; D: TRBD1; J: TRBJ1-6; DNA: TGTGCCAGCAGCTTGGTGACAGGGGTAAATTCACCCCTCCACTTT; CDR3: CASSLVTGVNSPLHF
V: TRBV7-2; size: -; D: -; J: TRBJ2-3; DNA: TGTGCCAGCAGCTCCGCTATTACAGATACGCAGTATTTT; CDR3: CASSSAITDTQYF
V: TRBV2; size: -; D: TRBD1; J: TRBJ1-1; DNA: TGTGCCAGCAGTGAACGGGGGACAGGGATTGCATCGGCTTTCTTT; CDR3: CASSERGTGIASAFF
V: TRBV4-3; size: -; D: TRBD2; J: TRBJ2-5; DNA: TGCGCCAGCAGCCAAGATGTGGGAAACCTAGCGGGAGAGCAAGAGACCCAGTACTTC; CDR3: CASSQDVGNLAGEQETQYF
V: TRBV5-1; size: few; D: -; J: TRBJ2-5; DNA: TGCGCCAGCAGCTCGCAACAGGGTCACCAAGAGACCCAGTACTTC; CDR3: CASSSQQGHQETQYF
V: TRBV5-1; size: -; D: -; J: TRBJ2-5; DNA: TGCGCCAGCAGCTTTTCACCAGACCAAGAGACCCAGTACTTC; CDR3: CASSFSPDQETQYF
V: TRBV24-1; size: -; D: -; J: TRBJ2-5; DNA: TGTGCCACCAGTGAACCAGGAGGCGCAGAGGAGACCCAGTACTTC; CDR3: CATSEPGGAEETQYF
V: TRBV9; size: -; D: TRBD1; J: TRBJ1-1; DNA: TGTGCCAGCAGCTCCAGACAGGGGGTAGGTACTGAAGCTTTCTTT; CDR3: CASSSRQGVGTEAFF
V: TRBV6-2/TRBV6-3; size: -; D: TRBD2; J: TRBJ2-1; DNA: TGTGCCAGCAGTTACTCGAGCGGGGGATCCCCCTACAATGAGCAGTTCTTC; CDR3: CASSYSSGGSPYNEQFF
V: TRBV2; size: -; D: TRBD1; J: TRBJ2-1; DNA: TGTGCCAGCAGTTTGACAGGGTACGTTGAGCAGTTCTTC; CDR3: CASSLTGYVEQFF
V: TRBV6-6; size: -; D: -; J: TRBJ1-5; DNA: TGTGCCAGCAGTTACTCGAAGGGAGGGCTGGATCAGCCCCAGCATTTT; CDR3: CASSYSKGGLDQPQHF
V: TRBV6-6; size: -; D: TRBD1; J: TRBJ2-6; DNA: TGTGCCAGCAGTCATGGACAGGGGGCATCTGGGGCCAACGTCCTGACTTTC; CDR3: CASSHGQGASGANVLTF
V: TRBV5-1; size: -; D: -; J: TRBJ2-3; DNA: TGCGCCAGCAGCTTAGCTCAACGGGATACGCAGTATTTT; CDR3: CASSLAQRDTQYF
V: TRBV3-1/TRBV3-2; size: -; D: TRBD2; J: TRBJ2-5; DNA: TGTGCCAGCAGCCAAGGACTAGCGGGAGCGAGGAGGGAGACCCAGTACTTC; CDR3: CASSQGLAGARRETQYF
V: TRBV4-3; size: -; D: TRBD1; J: TRBJ1-6; DNA: TGCGCCAGCAGCCAAGATAATTGGGGACAGGCTATCTCCTATAATTCACCCCTCCACTTT; CDR3: CASSQDNWGQAISYNSPLHF
V: TRBV18; size: once; D: TRBD1; J: TRBJ1-3; DNA: TGTGCCAGCTCACCACTGGGACAGGAAGGCTCTGGAAACACCATATATTTT; CDR3: CASSPLGQEGSGNTIYF
V: TRBV5-1; size: -; D: -; J: TRBJ1-2; DNA: TGCGCCAGCAGCCCCTCCGGGGGAGCCAACTATGGCTACACCTTC; CDR3: CASSPSGGANYGYTF
V: TRBV5-1; size: -; D: TRBD2; J: TRBJ2-3; DNA: TGCGCCAGCAGCGTCAATCCTTTAGCGGGGGTTAGCACAGATACGCAGTATTTT; CDR3: CASSVNPLAGVSTDTQYF
V: TRBV6-5; size: -; D: -; J: TRBJ2-7; DNA: TGTGCCAGCAGTAGGACAGCCTCCTACGAGCAGTACTTC; CDR3: CASSRTASYEQYF
V: TRBV7-3; size: -; D: -; J: TRBJ2-1; DNA: TGTGCCAGCAGCCAAGGGGTCCAGGGATCCTACAATGAGCAGTTCTTC; CDR3: CASSQGVQGSYNEQFF
V: TRBV30; size: -; D: TRBD1; J: TRBJ1-2; DNA: TGTGCCTGGAGCGGAAGGACAGGTGATCAGGGCTACACCTTC; CDR3: CAWSGRTGDQGYTF
V: TRBV9; size: -; D: TRBD1; J: TRBJ2-1; DNA: TGTGCCAGCAGCACACAGGGGTCCTACAATGAGCAGTTCTTC; CDR3: CASSTQGSYNEQFF
V: TRBV7-7; size: -; D: -; J: TRBJ2-2; DNA: TGTGCCAGCAGCCCCTGGACAGGAGGGAATGGCGGGGAGCTGTTTTTT; CDR3: CASSPWTGGNGGELFF
V: TRBV7-6; size: -; D: TRBD2; J: TRBJ2-5; DNA: TGTGCCAGCAGCTTATCCGGACTAGCGGGGGCATACGAGACCCAGTACTTC; CDR3: CASSLSGLAGAYETQYF